The table lists the clone carrying this T cell receptor (beta chain) with a few counts. With 60 Vbeta and 13 Jbeta primers, the PCR was carried out. Sequencing was performed with immunoSEQ multiplex PCR; in TCRdb, only in-frame clones are kept and a portion is missing. Of roughly 34,000 clones detected, almost 70% appear once; the ten largest clones hold over 6%. The CDR3 runs to 13 residues. Germline V CDR1 and CDR2: SGHDT, YYEEEE. Trimming cost V 3 bases and J 8 bases, with 11 bases left between them. The data belong to a study of cytomegalovirus exposure and HLA in healthy donors. The TCR originated in a man under 40 in good health and CMV-seronegative. The chain uses TRBV5-6 and TRBJ1-4; D remains unclear. The source material was PBMCs. Written as DNA, the CDR3 is TGTGCCAGCAGCTCTCGGGATAGGGAAAAACTGTTTTTT. This codes for CASSSRDREKLFF.